This TCR beta chain appears in the sequencing data of a study of radiotherapy plus CTLA-4 blockade in lung cancer. In the study overall: In approximately 17% of patients, objective responses were seen; approximately 34% had disease control. Study conclusions and caveats: Blood-borne expansion of tumor-derived TCR clones followed radiotherapy plus ipilimumab. Early shifts in blood T cell clones, with interferon-beta, reportedly predicted response best.

This CDR3 contains 14 residues. CDR1 GTSNPN and CDR2 SVGIG come from the germline V gene (reference sequence). The V and J ends lost 5 bases and 1 base respectively, with 12 bases between them. With regard to this clone: Its antigen is unidentified. Other DNA sequences of this sample code for an identical CDR3.

Assay used: immunoSEQ multiplex PCR; TCRdb lists only in-frame clones, some missing. The sample yields about 62,000 clones, approximately 76% seen once. Those patients who had chemo-refractory metastatic non-small-cell lung cancer were given focal radiation along with CTLA-4 blockade through ipilimumab. The gene calls are TRBV30 and TRBJ1-3, with D perhaps matching TRBD1 (6 bases). This TCR derives from a human donor with non-small cell lung cancer who had a complete response to radiotherapy plus ipilimumab. Sample: peripheral blood, taken from a patient treated with radiotherapy plus ipilimumab. The CDR3 bases are TGTGCCTGGTCCGTAGGGGGTTCTGGAAACACCATATATTTT. This codes for CAWSVGGSGNTIYF.